These T cell receptor beta chains were read from a single sample in a study of cytomegalovirus exposure and HLA in healthy donors. Clones were read by immunoSEQ multiplex PCR, and TCRdb kept only the in-frame ones, dropping some. This table holds around 120,000 clones, around 80% found once. The sequenced sample was PBMCs. The origin of the receptors is a man aged 45-65 years in good health and CMV-seronegative. CDR3s include the opening cysteine and the closing phenylalanine or tryptophan. A D gene is named only where the DNA matches it firmly. A row's size may be missing; if present it is once, few, many or a size class.

size	V	J	D	CDR3	DNA
.	TRBV7-2	TRBJ2-7	.	CASSAGPLGEGAVEQYF	TGTGCCAGCAGCGCCGGCCCCCTAGGCGAAGGTGCGGTCGAGCAGTACTTC
.	TRBV7-6	TRBJ1-2	TRBD1	CASTPLPGQGLGGYTF	TGTGCCAGCACCCCCCTCCCGGGACAGGGGTTGGGAGGCTACACCTTC
.	TRBV5-6	TRBJ2-7	TRBD1	CASSLAWDRGNYEQYF	TGTGCCAGCAGCTTAGCCTGGGACAGGGGGAACTACGAGCAGTACTTC
.	TRBV11-3	TRBJ2-1	.	CASSLNFYNEQFF	TGTGCCAGCAGCTTAAACTTTTACAATGAGCAGTTCTTC
.	TRBV27	TRBJ2-6	.	CASSYRGFSSGANVLTF	TGTGCCAGCAGTTATCGGGGGTTCAGTTCTGGGGCCAACGTCCTGACTTTC
.	TRBV4-2	TRBJ1-2	.	CASSQEGRGFYGYTF	TGTGCCAGCAGCCAAGAGGGGCGGGGTTTCTATGGCTACACCTTC
.	TRBV7-9	TRBJ1-1	.	CASSSTGRNTEAFF	TGTGCCAGCAGCAGTACAGGGAGGAACACTGAAGCTTTCTTT
.	TRBV29-1	TRBJ2-5	.	CSVEVAGETQYF	TGCAGCGTTGAAGTCGCGGGAGAGACCCAGTACTTC
few	TRBV9	TRBJ2-1	TRBD2	CASSASGTSAGKQFF	TGTGCCAGCAGCGCCTCCGGGACTAGCGCCGGCAAGCAGTTCTTC
.	TRBV5-1	TRBJ1-2	TRBD1	CASSPPLTGDYGYTF	TGCGCCAGCAGCCCCCCTTTGACAGGGGACTATGGCTACACCTTC
few	TRBV5-5	TRBJ2-7	TRBD2	CASSAGLAAPYEQYF	TGTGCCAGCAGTGCTGGGCTAGCGGCCCCCTACGAGCAGTACTTC
.	TRBV11-2	TRBJ1-6	TRBD1	CASSLDRGAYNSPLHF	TGTGCCAGCAGCTTGGACAGGGGCGCCTATAATTCACCCCTCCACTTT
.	TRBV30	TRBJ2-2	.	CAWSYLRMNTGELFF	TGTGCCTGGAGTTACCTGCGCATGAACACCGGGGAGCTGTTTTTT
.	TRBV30	TRBJ1-5	.	CAWRGGSHQPQHF	TGTGCCTGGAGGGGGGGATCCCATCAGCCCCAGCATTTT
once	TRBV5-5	TRBJ2-5	TRBD1	CASSSLGQGGETQYF	TGTGCCAGCAGCTCCTTGGGACAGGGGGGAGAGACCCAGTACTTC
.	TRBV19	TRBJ1-1	.	CASRAQSGWMNTEAFF	TGTGCCAGTAGGGCTCAGTCCGGGTGGATGAACACTGAAGCTTTCTTT
.	TRBV18	TRBJ1-1	.	CASSPQYAVNTEAFF	TGTGCCAGCTCACCACAGTACGCGGTGAACACTGAAGCTTTCTTT
.	TRBV27	TRBJ2-5	TRBD1	CASSSQGRTQYF	TGTGCCAGCAGTTCACAGGGGAGGACCCAGTACTTC
.	TRBV6-4	TRBJ1-1	.	CASSTKFGNTEAFF	TGTGCCAGCAGTACCAAGTTCGGGAACACTGAAGCTTTCTTT
once	TRBV6-1	TRBJ1-2	.	CASREGSLGYTF	TGTGCCAGCAGGGAGGGTAGTCTTGGCTACACCTTC
.	TRBV29-1	TRBJ2-7	TRBD1	CSTGTDGYEQYF	TGCAGCACCGGGACAGATGGCTACGAGCAGTACTTC
.	TRBV10-3	TRBJ1-1	.	CAISESTTPGLGAFF	TGTGCCATCAGTGAGTCTACAACTCCAGGGTTGGGAGCTTTCTTT
.	TRBV7-7	TRBJ2-7	.	CASSFRTSSREQYF	TGTGCTAGCAGCTTTCGTACGAGCTCTAGGGAGCAGTACTTC
.	TRBV12-2	TRBJ2-1	.	CASRLAPVSYNEQFF	TGTGCAAGTCGCTTAGCGCCAGTTTCCTACAATGAGCAGTTCTTC
once	TRBV29-1	TRBJ1-1	.	CSASVAMNTEAFF	TGCAGCGCTTCGGTTGCCATGAACACTGAAGCTTTCTTT
few	TRBV28	TRBJ2-1	.	CASGIQGTNNEQFF	TGTGCCAGCGGGATTCAGGGCACTAACAATGAGCAGTTCTTC
few	TRBV6-1	TRBJ2-5	TRBD1	CASSEEDRDWETQYF	TGTGCCAGCAGTGAAGAGGACAGGGACTGGGAGACCCAGTACTTC
.	TRBV29-1	TRBJ1-1	TRBD1	CSVGAGQGEAFF	TGCAGCGTTGGGGCCGGACAGGGGGAAGCTTTCTTT
.	TRBV9	TRBJ1-3	.	CASSPLAVGNTIYF	TGTGCCAGCAGCCCCCTAGCAGTCGGAAACACCATATATTTT